One and the same sample provided the 11 T cell receptor beta chains below, sequenced in a study of T cell responses to AZD1222 COVID-19 vaccine. Sequencing was performed with immunoSEQ multiplex PCR; in TCRdb, only in-frame clones are kept and a portion is missing. The table records some 110,000 clones, more than 85% of them present only once. The sequences come from peripheral blood, collected 28 days after the second AZD1222 dose. Receptors were obtained from an adult who received the AZD1222 COVID-19 vaccine.

The V and J genes are TRBV21-1 and TRBJ1-2. TRBV21-1 is termed a pseudogene. CDR3 length: 20 amino acids. CDR3 region: CASSKKKGRVIPQGNYGYTF. DNA of the CDR3: TGTGCCAGCAGCAAAAAAAAGGGAAGAGTAATACCCCAAGGAAATTATGGCTACACCTTC.

V gene TRBV4-1 combines with J gene TRBJ1-1; no clear D. CDR3 length: 12 residues. Trimming removed 3 bases at V and 1 base at J, with 3 bases between. CDR1 and CDR2 (germline): MGHRA, YSYEKL. CDR3 in amino acids: CASSQGNTEAFF. In DNA form, the CDR3 reads TGCGCCAGCAGCCAGGGGAACACTGAAGCTTTCTTT.

The count of this clone is one. The rearrangement links TRBV19 to TRBJ2-1; maybe TRBD2 (7 bases). Trimming removed 6 bases from V and 7 bases from J, with 16 bases in between. This CDR3 has 14 residues. CDR1 LNHDA and CDR2 SQIVND come from the germline V gene (reference sequence). The CDR3 bases are TGTGCCAGTAGGATGGGGGGGGCTGGGAATGAGCAGTTCTTC. Its translation is CASRMGGAGNEQFF.

This chain uses TRBV3-1 (or the pseudogene TRBV3-2) with TRBJ2-5; 9 bases align to TRBD2. Germline CDR1 and CDR2: LGHDT and YNNKEL (reference sequence). V shed 4 bases and J 5 bases; nucleotides not matched to a gene: 11. The CDR3 loop spans 16 amino acids. CDR3 sequence reads: CASSPLRAGGVETQYF. In DNA, the CDR3 is TGTGCCAGCAGCCCACTGAGGGCGGGGGGGGTGGAGACCCAGTACTTC.

The chain carries TRBV10-2 and TRBJ2-7; no definite D call. V lost 0 bases and J lost 2, with 8 bases in between. In germline, CDR1 is WSHSY, CDR2 SAAADI. The CDR3 is made up of 14 amino acids. The DNA for the CDR3 is TGCGCCAGCAGTGAGTCGAAGTTTCCCTACGAGCAGTACTTC. Protein sequence: CASSESKFPYEQYF.

The chain carries TRBV9 and TRBJ1-2; D is ambiguous. V shed 4 bases and J shed 5 bases, with 24 bases lying between them. CDR1 is SGDLS and CDR2 is YYNGEE in the germline V gene. The CDR3 consists of 17 residues. The CDR3 protein is CASSLRGPEASTYGYTF. The CDR3 nucleotides read TGTGCCAGCAGCTTGCGAGGGCCCGAGGCCTCGACATATGGCTACACCTTC.

This clone came up a few times. The chain employs TRBV18 and TRBJ1-5; D is unclear. Trimming left V 3 bases short and J 4 bases short, with 10 bases between. The CDR3 covers 14 residues. Germline-derived CDR1 and CDR2 are KGHSH and LQKENI. CDR3 protein: CASSPGPRNQPQHF. The DNA for the CDR3 is TGTGCCAGCTCACCCGGGCCTAGAAATCAGCCCCAGCATTTT.

The genes are TRBV9 and TRBJ1-3; a possible D gene is TRBD1 (6 bases). The ends were cut back, 4 bases at V and 2 bases at J, with 28 bases in the middle. Germline V lookup: CDR1 SGDLS, CDR2 YYNGEE. The CDR3 spans 20 residues. The CDR3 nucleotides read TGTGCCAGCAGCCACTATCAGGGCTGGCTAGAGGGGGAAACTGGAAACACCATATATTTT. Encoded protein: CASSHYQGWLEGETGNTIYF.

The chain has TRBV7-6 and TRBJ2-1; 9 bases fit TRBD2. From germline, CDR1 is SGHVS and CDR2 FNYEAQ. The CDR3 is made up of 16 amino acids. Trimming took 5 bases from V and 6 from J; bases not matched to a gene: 11. The CDR3 nucleotides read TGTGCCAGCAGCGTTCGTAGCGGGAGAACTATCAATGAGCAGTTCTTC. This encodes CASSVRSGRTINEQFF.

The genes are TRBV7-2 and TRBJ2-3, with a possible D match to TRBD2 (5 bases). V was cut by 5 bases and J by 4 bases, with 13 bases left in between. Per the germline V gene, CDR1 is SGHTA and CDR2 is FQGNSA. This CDR3 is 14 amino acids long. CDR3 protein: CASSLGLRADTQYF. The CDR3 DNA is TGTGCCAGCAGCCTCGGACTGAGGGCAGATACGCAGTATTTT. Full variable domain (remainder filled in from reference TRBV7-2 and TRBJ2-3): GAGVSQSPSNKVTEKGKDVELRCDPISGHTALYWYRQSLGQGLEFLIYFQGNSAPDKSGLPSDRFSAERTGGSVSTLTIQRTQQEDSAVYLCASSLGLRADTQYFGPGTRLTVL.

The V and J genes are TRBV7-6 and TRBJ1-2; 8 bases align to TRBD1. The V and J ends lost 4 bases and 8 bases, in that order; junction bases with no gene match: 12. This CDR3 comprises 15 residues. In germline, CDR1 is SGHVS, CDR2 FNYEAQ. The DNA of the CDR3 is TGTGCCAGCAGCTCCTTACAGGGGGTTCCGTTGGGCTACACCTTC. Translating it yields CASSSLQGVPLGYTF.